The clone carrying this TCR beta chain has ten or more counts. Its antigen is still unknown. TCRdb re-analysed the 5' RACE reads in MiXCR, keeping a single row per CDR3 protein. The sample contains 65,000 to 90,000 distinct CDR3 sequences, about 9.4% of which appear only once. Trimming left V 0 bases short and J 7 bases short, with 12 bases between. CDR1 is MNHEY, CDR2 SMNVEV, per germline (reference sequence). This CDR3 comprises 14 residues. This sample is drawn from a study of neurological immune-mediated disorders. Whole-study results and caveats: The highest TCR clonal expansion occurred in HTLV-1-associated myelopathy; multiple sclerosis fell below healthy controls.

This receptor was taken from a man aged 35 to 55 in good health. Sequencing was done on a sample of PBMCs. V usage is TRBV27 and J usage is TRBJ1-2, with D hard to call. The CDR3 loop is CASSLSPPRAGYTF. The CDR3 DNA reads TGTGCCAGCAGTTTATCCCCTCCCCGGGCTGGCTACACCTTC.